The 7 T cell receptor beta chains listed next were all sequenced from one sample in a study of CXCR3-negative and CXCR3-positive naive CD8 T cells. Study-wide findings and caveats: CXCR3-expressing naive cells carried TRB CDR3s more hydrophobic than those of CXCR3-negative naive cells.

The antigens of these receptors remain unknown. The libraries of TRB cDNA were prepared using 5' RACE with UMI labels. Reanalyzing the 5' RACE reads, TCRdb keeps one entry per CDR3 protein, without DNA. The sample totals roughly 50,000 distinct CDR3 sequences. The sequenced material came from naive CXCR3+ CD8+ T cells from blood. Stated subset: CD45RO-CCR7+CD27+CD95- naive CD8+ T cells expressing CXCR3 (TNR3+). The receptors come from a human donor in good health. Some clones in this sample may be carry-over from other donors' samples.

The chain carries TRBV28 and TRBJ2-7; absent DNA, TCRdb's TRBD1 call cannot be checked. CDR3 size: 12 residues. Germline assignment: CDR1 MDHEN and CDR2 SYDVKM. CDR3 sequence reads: CASGDREEEQYF.

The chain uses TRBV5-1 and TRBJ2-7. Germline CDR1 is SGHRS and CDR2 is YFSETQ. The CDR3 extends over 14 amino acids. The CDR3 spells CASSGSKASYEQYF.

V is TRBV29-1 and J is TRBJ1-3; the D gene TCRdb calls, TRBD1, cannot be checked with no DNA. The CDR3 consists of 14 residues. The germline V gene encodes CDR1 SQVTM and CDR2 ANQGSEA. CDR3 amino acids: CSVGTELSGNTIYF. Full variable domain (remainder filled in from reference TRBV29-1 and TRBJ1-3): SAVISQKPSRDICQRGTSLTIQCQVDSQVTMMFWYRQQPGQSLTLIATANQGSEATYESGFVIDKFPISRPNLTFSTLTVSNMSPEDSSIYLCSVGTELSGNTIYFGEGSWLTVV.

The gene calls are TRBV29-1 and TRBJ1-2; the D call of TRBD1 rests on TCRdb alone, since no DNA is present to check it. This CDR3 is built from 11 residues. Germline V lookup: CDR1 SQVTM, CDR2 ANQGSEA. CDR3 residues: CSVFSGYGYTF.

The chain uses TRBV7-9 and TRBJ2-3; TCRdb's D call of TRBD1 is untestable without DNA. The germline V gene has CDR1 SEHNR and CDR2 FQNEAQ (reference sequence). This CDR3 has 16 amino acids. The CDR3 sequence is CASSFPQAIGTDTQYF.

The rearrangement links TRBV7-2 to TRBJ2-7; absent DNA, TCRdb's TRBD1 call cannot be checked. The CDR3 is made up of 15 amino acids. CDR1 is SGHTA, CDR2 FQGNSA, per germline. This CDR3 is CASSFYTGVSYEQYF.

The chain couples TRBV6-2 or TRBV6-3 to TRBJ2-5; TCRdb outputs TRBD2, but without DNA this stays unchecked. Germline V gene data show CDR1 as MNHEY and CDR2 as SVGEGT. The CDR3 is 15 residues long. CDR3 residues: CASESQGPLQETQYF.